This T cell receptor beta chain was identified in a study of blood T cell repertoires in COVID-19 (TCRdb year 2020). For the study in its entirety: Collaborator samples came from the United States, Italy and Spain and covered acute and convalescent phases of COVID-19. The samples were drawn from two sources: the first 160 participants of the ongoing ImmuneRACE study, and 1,000 to 1,500 subjects contributed by 6 global collaborators. The prospective study material was composed of cDNA or gDNA derived from T cells, B-cell-depleted T cells, or PBMCs. Nearly every sample came with metadata listing a de-identified subject ID, COVID-19 status, age in years and sex. Subjects who had been exposed to COVID-19, were actively infected with it, or had recovered from it provided the deeply sampled blood TCRbeta repertoires that made up the dataset. Where available, HLA class I and class II types were taken from metadata supplied by the sample provider and were not determined by assay-based typing. A freely available public database, intended as a resource for researchers studying the immune response to SARS-CoV-2, is where the repertoires were released. The investigation overall reported the following: Clinical and demographic metadata were provided uncurated, with the amount varying by source and participant.

V and J are trimmed by 5 bases and 2 bases, and the gene matches miss 10 bases of the junction. The germline V gene gives CDR1 as MDHEN and CDR2 as SYDVKM. The cysteine opens and the phenylalanine closes a CDR3 of 16 amino acids. The sequence is cut down to CDR3 DNA, 48 bases in frame from base 1. The immunoSEQ Assay, a bias-controlled multiplex PCR, was used to amplify TCRbeta CDR3 regions from genomic DNA. Per the source publication's procedure: The number of nucleated cells in each sample was estimated from the amplification of reference gene primers within the assay. Sequence reads were collapsed and filtered to measure the absolute abundance of every unique TCRbeta CDR3 rearrangement. Productive Simpson clonality was computed per sample as the square root of Simpson's diversity index over productive rearrangements. The table comes from immuneACCESS by way of TCRdb, which keeps in-frame sequences with V and J called. Part of the clones is missing from these tables; in studies checked, under half for an unresolved V gene and the rest for unknown reasons. The V and J calls and clone size are taken from that table; D and trimming were inferred from the DNA. The sample records tens of thousands of clones, approximately 80% of which are singletons. In total, the top ten clones hold less than 25% of the sample.

Whole blood was collected in K2EDTA tubes by collaborating institutions according to the institutions' own protocols. Collaborator samples were shipped for TCRbeta analysis as frozen whole blood, isolated PBMCs, or DNA extracted from either sample type. With regard to this clone: What antigen it recognizes has not been identified. Base qualities are missing; no much larger clone stands one base away.

This sequence originates from a human donor in a cohort sampled during active COVID-19. The sequencing input was peripheral blood. Rearrangement joined TRBV28 to TRBJ1-2; 8 bases in between match TRBD1. In nucleotides, the sequence is TGTGCCAGCAGTAGACAGGGGTCGTTAGGGAACTATGGCTACACCTTC. Its product reads: CASSRQGSLGNYGYTF.